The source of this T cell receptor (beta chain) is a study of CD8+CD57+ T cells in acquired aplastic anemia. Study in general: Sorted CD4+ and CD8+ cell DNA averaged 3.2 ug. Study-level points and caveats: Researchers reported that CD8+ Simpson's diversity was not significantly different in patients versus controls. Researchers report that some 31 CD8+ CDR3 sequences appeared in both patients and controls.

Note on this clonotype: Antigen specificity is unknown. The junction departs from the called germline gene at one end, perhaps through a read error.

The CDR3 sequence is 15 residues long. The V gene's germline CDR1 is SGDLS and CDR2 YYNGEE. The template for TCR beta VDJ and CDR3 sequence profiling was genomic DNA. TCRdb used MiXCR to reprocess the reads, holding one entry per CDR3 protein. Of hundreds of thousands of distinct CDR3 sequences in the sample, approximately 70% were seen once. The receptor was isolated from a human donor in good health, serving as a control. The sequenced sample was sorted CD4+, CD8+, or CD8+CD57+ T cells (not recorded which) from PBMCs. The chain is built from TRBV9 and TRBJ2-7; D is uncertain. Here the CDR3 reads CASSQEAPLTDTQYF. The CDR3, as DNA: TGCGCCAGCAGCCAAGAAGCACCGCTCACAGATACGCAGTACTTC. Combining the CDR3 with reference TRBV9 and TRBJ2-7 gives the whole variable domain DSGVTQTPKHLITATGQRVTLRCSPRSGDLSVYWYQQSLDQGLQFLIQYYNGEERAKGNILERFSAQQFPDLHSELNLSSLELGDSALYFCASSQEAPLTDTQYFGPGTRLTVT.